This TCR beta chain is drawn from a study of spatial heterogeneity in lung cancer. Study background: An average of more than ten raw reads was observed per unique TCR and UMI combination.

TCRdb used MiXCR to reprocess the 5' RACE reads, holding one entry per CDR3 protein. Altogether about 85,000 distinct CDR3 sequences are present, more than 15% being singletons, with the ten largest covering about 6.8%. Germline assignment: CDR1 SGHAT and CDR2 FQDESV (reference sequence). The V gene lost 7 bases and the J gene lost 0 bases, with 13 bases spanning the gap. The CDR3 loop spans 15 amino acids. Study-wide results and caveats: Expanded tumor TCRs that were ubiquitous appeared in blood more at resection than follow-up.

This clonotype was seen many times. The antigen is not known. Noted time point: sample taken at primary tumor resection. No cell sorting; template was whole RNA from tumor, lung tissue or PBMC. The donor population consisted of about 75 patients with untreated, early-stage non-small cell lung cancer. This sequence was found in a male donor with early-stage non-small cell lung cancer. The rearrangement joins TRBV11-1 to TRBJ2-1, with D possibly being TRBD2 (5 bases). This specimen was PBMCs, taken at surgery. The CDR3 loop is CASTPSGDSYNEQFF. The CDR3 region has the DNA TGTGCCAGCACCCCATCCGGGGACTCCTACAATGAGCAGTTCTTC.